This T cell receptor beta chain was retrieved from a study of blood T cells in healthy people across ages. A few counts support this clonotype. Primers used in a second PCR of roughly 7 to 12 cycles were a sample-barcoded 5' primer and a J-beta primer mix. A template-switch adaptor containing 12 random nucleotides labeled each cDNA molecule. Each CDR3 protein gets one entry after TCRdb re-called the 5' RACE reads with MiXCR. The profile shows 950,000 to 1,200,000 distinct CDR3 sequences, roughly two fifths of them singletons. This receptor was identified in a man aged 18-30 years in good health. The sample comprised blood.

The CDR3: CSASSYSETEAFF. CDR3 nucleotides: TGCAGTGCTAGTTCGTACAGTGAGACTGAAGCTTTCTTT. V gene TRBV20-1 combines with J gene TRBJ1-1; no clear D gene. Germline V gene data show CDR1 as DFQATT and CDR2 as SNEGSKA (reference sequence). The CDR3 sequence is 13 residues long. V was pared by 3 bases and J by 5 bases, with 13 bases between.